This T cell receptor beta chain was observed in a study of cytomegalovirus exposure and HLA in healthy donors. The PCR employed 60 Vbeta primers together with 13 Jbeta primers. TCRdb's table, derived via immunoSEQ multiplex PCR, lists solely in-frame clones and lacks some. Among some 190,000 clones listed, under 85% were seen once. Regarding the study as a whole: Analyzed later, association rates of TCRs varied across HLA loci, with DRB1 most and HLA-C fewest. Sequencing depth across donors, presence/absence analyses assumed, was roughly uniform. Reportedly, fewer N-insertions than the approximately 690-donor mean appeared in an Asian-associated ancestry cluster in a later analysis.

As concerns this clone: Antigen specificity is unknown.

This CDR3 comprises 14 residues. Trimming cost V 6 bases and J 6 bases; bases outside gene matches: 1. Looked up from germline, CDR1 is ENHRY and CDR2 is SYGVKD. The sequenced material came from PBMCs. This TCR derives from a woman under 30 in good health and CMV-seronegative. This rearrangement joins TRBV10-3 to TRBJ2-1; TRBD2 matches 14 bases. CDR3 region: CAIRGLAGGNEQFF. The CDR3 nucleotides are TGTGCCATCAGAGGACTAGCGGGAGGCAATGAGCAGTTCTTC.